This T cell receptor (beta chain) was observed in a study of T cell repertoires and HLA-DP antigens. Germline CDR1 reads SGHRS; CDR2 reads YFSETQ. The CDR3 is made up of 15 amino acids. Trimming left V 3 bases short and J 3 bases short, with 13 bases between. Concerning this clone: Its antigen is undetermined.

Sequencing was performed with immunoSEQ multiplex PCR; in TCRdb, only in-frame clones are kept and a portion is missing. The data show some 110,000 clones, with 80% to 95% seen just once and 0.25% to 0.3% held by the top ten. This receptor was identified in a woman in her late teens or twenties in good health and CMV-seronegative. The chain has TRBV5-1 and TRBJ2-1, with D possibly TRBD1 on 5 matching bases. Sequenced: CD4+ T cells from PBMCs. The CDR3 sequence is CASSSNPDSYNEQFF. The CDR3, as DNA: TGCGCCAGCAGCTCCAATCCCGACAGCTACAATGAGCAGTTCTTC.